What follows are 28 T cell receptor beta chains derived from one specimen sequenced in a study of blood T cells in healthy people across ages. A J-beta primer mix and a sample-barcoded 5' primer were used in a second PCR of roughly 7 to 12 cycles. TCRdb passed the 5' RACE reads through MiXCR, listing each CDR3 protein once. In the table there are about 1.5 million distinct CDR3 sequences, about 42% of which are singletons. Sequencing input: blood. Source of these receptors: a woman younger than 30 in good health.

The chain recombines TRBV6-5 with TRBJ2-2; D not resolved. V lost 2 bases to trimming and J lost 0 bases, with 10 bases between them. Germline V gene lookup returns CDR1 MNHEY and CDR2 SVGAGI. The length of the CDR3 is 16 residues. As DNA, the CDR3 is TGTGCCAGCAGTTACACCCCAAATCCGAACACCGGGGAGCTGTTTTTT. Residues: CASSYTPNPNTGELFF.

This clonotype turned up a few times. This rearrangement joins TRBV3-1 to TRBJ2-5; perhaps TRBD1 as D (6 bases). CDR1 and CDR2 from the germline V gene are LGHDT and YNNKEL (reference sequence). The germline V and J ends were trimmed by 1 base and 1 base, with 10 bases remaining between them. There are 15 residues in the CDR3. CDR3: CASSQVMDSQETQYF. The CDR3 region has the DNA TGTGCCAGCAGCCAAGTGATGGACAGCCAAGAGACCCAGTACTTC.

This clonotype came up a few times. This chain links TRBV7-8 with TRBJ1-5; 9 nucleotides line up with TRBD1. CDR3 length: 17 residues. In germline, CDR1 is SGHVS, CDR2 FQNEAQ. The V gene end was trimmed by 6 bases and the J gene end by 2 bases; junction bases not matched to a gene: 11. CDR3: CASSPGTGSIGNQPQHF. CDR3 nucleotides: TGTGCCAGCAGTCCCGGGACAGGGAGTATCGGCAATCAGCCCCAGCATTTT.

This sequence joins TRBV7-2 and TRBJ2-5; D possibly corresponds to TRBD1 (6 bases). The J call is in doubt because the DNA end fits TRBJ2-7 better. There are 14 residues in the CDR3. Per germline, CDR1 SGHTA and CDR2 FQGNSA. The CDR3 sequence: CASSLGTAWYEQYF. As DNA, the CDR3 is TGTGCCAGCAGCTTAGGGACAGCTTGGTACGAGCAGTACTTC.

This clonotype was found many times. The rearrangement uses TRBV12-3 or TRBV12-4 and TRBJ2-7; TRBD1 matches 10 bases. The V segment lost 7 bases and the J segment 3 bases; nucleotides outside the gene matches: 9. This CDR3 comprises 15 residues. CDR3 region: CASNLGDRGIYEQYF. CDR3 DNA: TGTGCCAGCAATTTGGGGGACAGGGGTATCTACGAGCAGTACTTC.

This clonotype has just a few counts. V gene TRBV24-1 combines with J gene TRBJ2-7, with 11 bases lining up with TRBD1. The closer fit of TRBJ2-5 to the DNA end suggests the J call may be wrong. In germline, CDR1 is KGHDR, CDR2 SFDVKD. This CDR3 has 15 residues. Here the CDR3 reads CATSDRTGGLETQYF. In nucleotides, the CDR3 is TGTGCCACCAGTGATCGGACAGGGGGCTTAGAGACCCAGTACTTC.

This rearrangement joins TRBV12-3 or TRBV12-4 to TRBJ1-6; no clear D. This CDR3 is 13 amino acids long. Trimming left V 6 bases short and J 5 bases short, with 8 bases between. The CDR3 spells CASRRQDNSPLHF. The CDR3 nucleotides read TGTGCCAGCAGGCGGCAGGATAATTCACCCCTCCACTTT.

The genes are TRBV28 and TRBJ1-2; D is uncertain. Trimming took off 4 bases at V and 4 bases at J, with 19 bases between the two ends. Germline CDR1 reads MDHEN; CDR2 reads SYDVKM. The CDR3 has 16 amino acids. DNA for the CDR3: TGTGCCAGCAGTTCCCTGGGCAACCCCTTAGGCTATGGCTACACCTTC. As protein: CASSSLGNPLGYGYTF.

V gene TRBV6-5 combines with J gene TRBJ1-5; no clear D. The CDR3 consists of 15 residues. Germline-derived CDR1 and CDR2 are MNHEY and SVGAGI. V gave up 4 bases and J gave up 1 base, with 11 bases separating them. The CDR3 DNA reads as TGTGCCAGCAGTTCAGCCACCCGGAGCAATCAGCCCCAGCATTTT. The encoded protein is CASSSATRSNQPQHF.

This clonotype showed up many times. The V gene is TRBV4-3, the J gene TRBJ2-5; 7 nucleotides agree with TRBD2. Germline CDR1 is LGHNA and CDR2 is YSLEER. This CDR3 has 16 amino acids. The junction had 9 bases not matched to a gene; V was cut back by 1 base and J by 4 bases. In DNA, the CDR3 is TGCGCCAGCAGCCAAGGTTCAGCGGGGTGGCGAGAGACCCAGTACTTC. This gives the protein CASSQGSAGWRETQYF.

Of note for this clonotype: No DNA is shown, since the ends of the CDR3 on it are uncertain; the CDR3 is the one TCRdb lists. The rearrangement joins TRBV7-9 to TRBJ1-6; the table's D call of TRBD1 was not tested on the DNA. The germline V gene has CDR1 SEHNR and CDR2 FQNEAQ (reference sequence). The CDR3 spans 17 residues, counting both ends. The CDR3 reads CASSLAWGQGIDSPPHF.

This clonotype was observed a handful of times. The CDR3 here is CASSGLSGPNTEAFF. The CDR3, as DNA: TGTGCCAGCAGCGGACTCAGTGGACCGAACACTGAAGCTTTCTTT. The chain is built from TRBV9 and TRBJ1-1, with unresolved D. Deletions cut 3 bases from V and 1 base from J, with 13 bases between. The CDR3 is made up of 15 amino acids. The germline gives CDR1 SGDLS, CDR2 YYNGEE.

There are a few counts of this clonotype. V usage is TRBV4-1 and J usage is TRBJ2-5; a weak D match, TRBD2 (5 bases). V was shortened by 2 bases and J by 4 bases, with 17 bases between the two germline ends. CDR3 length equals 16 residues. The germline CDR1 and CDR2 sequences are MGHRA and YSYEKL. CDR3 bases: TGCGCCAGCAGCCAAACCCTGGGGATGGCGGGAGAGACCCAGTACTTC. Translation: CASSQTLGMAGETQYF.

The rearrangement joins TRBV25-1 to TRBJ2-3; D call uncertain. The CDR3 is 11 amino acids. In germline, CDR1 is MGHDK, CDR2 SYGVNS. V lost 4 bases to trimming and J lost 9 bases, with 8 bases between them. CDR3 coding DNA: TGTGCCAGCAGTGTAGCCGAGACGCAGTATTTT. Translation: CASSVAETQYF.

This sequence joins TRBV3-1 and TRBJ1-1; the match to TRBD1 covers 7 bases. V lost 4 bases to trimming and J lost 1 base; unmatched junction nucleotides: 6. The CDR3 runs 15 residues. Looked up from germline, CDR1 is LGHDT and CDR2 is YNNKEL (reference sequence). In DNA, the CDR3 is TGTGCCAGCAGCCCCTCGGACAGGAGGAACACTGAAGCTTTCTTT. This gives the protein CASSPSDRRNTEAFF.

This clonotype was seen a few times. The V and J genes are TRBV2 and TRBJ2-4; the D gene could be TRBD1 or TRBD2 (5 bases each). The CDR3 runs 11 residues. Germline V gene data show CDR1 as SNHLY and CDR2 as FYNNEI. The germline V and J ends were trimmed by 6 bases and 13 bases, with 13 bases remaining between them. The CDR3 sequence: CASRGEIEQYF. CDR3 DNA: TGTGCCAGCAGGGGGGAGATTGAGCAGTACTTC.

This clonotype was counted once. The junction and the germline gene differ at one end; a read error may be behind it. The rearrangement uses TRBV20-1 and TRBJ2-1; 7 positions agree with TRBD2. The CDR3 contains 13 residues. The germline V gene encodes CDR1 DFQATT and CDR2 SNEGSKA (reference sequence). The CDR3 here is CSGRGTTYNVQFF. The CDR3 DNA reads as TGCAGTGGCCGGGGGACTACCTACAATGTGCAGTTCTTC.

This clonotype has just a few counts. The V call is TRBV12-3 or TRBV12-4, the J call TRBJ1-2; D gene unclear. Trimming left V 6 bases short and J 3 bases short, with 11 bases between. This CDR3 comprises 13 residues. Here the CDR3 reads CASRRGIDYGYTF. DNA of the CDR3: TGTGCCAGCAGAAGAGGCATAGACTATGGCTACACCTTC.

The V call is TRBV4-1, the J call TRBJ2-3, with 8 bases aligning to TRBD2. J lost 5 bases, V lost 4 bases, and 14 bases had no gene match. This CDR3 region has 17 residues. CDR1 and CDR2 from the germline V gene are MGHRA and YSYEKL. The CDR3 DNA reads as TGCGCCAGCAGCCCCAACGGGAACGGGGGGGCAAGAGATACGCAGTATTTT. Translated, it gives CASSPNGNGGARDTQYF.

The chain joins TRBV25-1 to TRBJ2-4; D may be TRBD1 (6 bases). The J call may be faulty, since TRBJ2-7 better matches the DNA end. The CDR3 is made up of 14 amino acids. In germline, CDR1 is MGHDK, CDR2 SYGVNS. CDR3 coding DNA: TGTGCCAGCAGCCCGGACAGCCCCCCCTACGAGCAGTACTTC. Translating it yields CASSPDSPPYEQYF.

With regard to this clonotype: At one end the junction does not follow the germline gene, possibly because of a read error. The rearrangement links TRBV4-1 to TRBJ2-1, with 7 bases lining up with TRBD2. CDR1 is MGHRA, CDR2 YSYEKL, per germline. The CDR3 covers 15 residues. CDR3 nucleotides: TGCGCCAGCAGCCCCCAGGAGGCGGGAGCTAATGAGCCGTTCTTC. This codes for CASSPQEAGANEPFF.

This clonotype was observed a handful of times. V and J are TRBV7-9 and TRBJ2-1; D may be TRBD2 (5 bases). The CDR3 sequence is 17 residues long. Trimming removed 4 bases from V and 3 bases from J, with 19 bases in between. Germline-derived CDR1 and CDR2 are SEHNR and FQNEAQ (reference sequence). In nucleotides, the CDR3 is TGTGCCAGCAGCTCCCCTCCAGGAGGAGCGGACTACAATGAGCAGTTCTTC. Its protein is CASSSPPGGADYNEQFF.

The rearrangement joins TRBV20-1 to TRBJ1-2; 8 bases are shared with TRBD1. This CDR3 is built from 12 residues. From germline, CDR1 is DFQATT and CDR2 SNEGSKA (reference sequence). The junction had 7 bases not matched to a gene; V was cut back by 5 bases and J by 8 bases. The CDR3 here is CSAPTGVRGYTF. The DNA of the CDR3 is TGCAGTGCTCCGACAGGGGTCCGCGGCTACACCTTC.

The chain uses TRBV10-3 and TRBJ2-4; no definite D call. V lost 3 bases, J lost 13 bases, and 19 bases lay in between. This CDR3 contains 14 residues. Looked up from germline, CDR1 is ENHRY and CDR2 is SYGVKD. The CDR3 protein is CAISEPGESYEQYF. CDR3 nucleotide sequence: TGTGCCATCAGTGAACCAGGTGAATCCTATGAGCAGTACTTC.

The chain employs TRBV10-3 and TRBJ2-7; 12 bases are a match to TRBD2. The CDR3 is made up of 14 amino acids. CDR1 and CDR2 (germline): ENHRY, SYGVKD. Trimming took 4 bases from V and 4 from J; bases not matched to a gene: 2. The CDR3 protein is CAISALAGGYEQYF. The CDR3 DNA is TGTGCCATCAGTGCGCTAGCGGGAGGGTACGAGCAGTACTTC.

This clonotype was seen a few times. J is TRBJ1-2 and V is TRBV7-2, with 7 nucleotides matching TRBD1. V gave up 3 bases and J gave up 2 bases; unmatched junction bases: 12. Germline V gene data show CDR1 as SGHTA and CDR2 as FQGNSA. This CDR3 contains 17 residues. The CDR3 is CASSFTGTEILNYGYTF. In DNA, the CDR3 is TGTGCCAGCAGCTTTACCGGGACAGAGATTCTCAACTATGGCTACACCTTC.

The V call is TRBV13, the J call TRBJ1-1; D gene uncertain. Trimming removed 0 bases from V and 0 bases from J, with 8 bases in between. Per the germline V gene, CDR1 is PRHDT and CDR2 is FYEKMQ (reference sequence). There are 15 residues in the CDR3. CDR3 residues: CASSLGHGVNTEAFF. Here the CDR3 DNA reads TGTGCCAGCAGCTTAGGCCACGGGGTGAACACTGAAGCTTTCTTT.

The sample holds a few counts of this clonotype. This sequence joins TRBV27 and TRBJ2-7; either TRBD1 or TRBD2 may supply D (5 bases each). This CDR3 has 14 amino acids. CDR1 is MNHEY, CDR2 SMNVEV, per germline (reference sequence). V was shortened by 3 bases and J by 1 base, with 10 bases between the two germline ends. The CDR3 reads CASSFRDPSYEQYF. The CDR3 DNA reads TGTGCCAGCAGTTTTAGGGACCCATCCTACGAGCAGTACTTC.